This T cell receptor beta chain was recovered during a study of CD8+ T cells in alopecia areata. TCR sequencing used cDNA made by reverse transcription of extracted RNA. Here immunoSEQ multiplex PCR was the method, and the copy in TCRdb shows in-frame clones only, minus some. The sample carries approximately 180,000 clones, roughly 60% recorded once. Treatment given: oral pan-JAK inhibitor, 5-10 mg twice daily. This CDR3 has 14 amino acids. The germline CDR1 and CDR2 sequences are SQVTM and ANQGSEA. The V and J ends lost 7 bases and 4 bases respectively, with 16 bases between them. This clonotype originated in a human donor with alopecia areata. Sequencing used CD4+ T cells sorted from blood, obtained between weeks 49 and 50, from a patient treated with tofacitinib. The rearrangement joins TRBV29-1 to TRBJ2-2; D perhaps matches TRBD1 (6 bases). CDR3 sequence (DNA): TGCAGCGCCATTTCAGGGGACCCCACCGGGGAGCTGTTTTTT. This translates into CSAISGDPTGELFF.